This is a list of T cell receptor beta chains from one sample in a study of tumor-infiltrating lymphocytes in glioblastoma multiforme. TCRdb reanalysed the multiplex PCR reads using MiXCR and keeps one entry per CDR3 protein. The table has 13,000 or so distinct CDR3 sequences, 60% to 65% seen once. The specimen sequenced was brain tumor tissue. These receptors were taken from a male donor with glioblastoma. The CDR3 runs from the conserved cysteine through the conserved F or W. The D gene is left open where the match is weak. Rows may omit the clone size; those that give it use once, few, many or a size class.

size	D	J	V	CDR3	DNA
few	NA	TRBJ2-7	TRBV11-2	CASSFPSLTLYEQYF	TGTGCCAGCAGCTTCCCTAGCCTAACACTATACGAGCAGTACTTC
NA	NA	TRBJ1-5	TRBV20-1	CSARDTGFGTQPQHF	TGCAGTGCTAGAGACACAGGGTTTGGCACTCAGCCCCAGCATTTT
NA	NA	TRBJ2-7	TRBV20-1	CSLRAGLETGEQYF	TGCAGCCTACGCGCTGGGTTGGAGACAGGCGAGCAGTACTTC
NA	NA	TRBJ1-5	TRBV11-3	CASSPRSGQPQHF	TGTGCCAGCAGCCCCCGGTCGGGACAGCCCCAGCATTTT
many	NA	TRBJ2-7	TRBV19	CATLGQHGEQYF	TGTGCCACCTTAGGACAGCACGGGGAGCAGTACTTC
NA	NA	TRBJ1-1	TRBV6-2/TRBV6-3	CACSYTRVEWAFF	TGTGCCTGCAGTTACACCCGGGTGGAATGGGCTTTCTTT
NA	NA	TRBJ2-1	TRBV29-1	CSVGGTPSSYNEQFF	TGCAGCGTGGGCGGGACTCCTAGCTCCTACAATGAGCAGTTCTTC
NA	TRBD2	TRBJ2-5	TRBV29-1	CIVDIAGRETQHF	TGCATCGTTGACATAGCGGGCAGAGAGACCCAGCACTTC
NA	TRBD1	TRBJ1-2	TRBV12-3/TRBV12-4	CASSGYRDRYGYTF	TGTGCCAGCAGTGGATACCGGGACAGATATGGCTACACCTTC
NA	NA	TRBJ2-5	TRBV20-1	CSTRIQGRGEAQYF	TGCAGTACTAGGATTCAGGGGCGGGGAGAGGCCCAGTACTTC
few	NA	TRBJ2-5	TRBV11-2	CASTSSVGRETQYF	TGTGCCAGCACCTCCTCGGTCGGGCGGGAGACCCAGTACTTC
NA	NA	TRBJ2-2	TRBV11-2	CASSLDLPPNTGELFF	TGTGCCAGCAGCTTAGATCTCCCTCCGAACACCGGGGAGCTGTTTTTT
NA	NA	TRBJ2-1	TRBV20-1	CSAGDKKNYNELFF	TGCAGTGCTGGAGATAAGAAAAACTACAATGAGCTGTTCTTC
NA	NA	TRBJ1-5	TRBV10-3	CAISDRDGYNQPQHF	TGTGCCATCAGTGACCGGGACGGATACAATCAGCCCCAGCATTTT
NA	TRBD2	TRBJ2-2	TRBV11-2	CASTPPFGQGLAVNTRELFF	TGTGCCAGCACCCCACCATTCGGCCAAGGGCTAGCGGTAAACACCCGGGAGCTGTTTTTT
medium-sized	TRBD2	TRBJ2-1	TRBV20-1	CSASVRLAGIDEQFF	TGCAGTGCTAGTGTCAGACTAGCGGGTATTGATGAGCAGTTCTTC
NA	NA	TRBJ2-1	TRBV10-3	CATRQRFYNEQFF	TGTGCCACGCGACAGAGATTCTACAATGAGCAGTTCTTC
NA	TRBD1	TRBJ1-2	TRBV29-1	CSVGPGQGRNDYTF	TGCAGCGTTGGCCCGGGACAGGGGAGGAATGACTACACCTTC
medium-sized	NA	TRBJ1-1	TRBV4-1	CASSHTENTEAFF	TGCGCCAGCAGCCATACAGAGAACACTGAAGCTTTCTTT
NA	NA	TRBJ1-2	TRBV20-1	CSAAESDYGYTF	TGCAGTGCTGCGGAGAGCGACTATGGCTACACCTTC
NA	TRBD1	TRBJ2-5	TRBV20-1	CSARGIRGTAREIQYF	TGCAGTGCTAGAGGGATTAGGGGGACAGCAAGAGAGATCCAGTACTTC
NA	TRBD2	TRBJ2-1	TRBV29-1	CSVAGGLAETEQFF	TGCAGCGTTGCGGGGGGGCTAGCAGAAACTGAGCAGTTCTTT
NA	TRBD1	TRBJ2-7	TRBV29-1	CSVDKGRGLHEQYF	TGCAGTGTTGACAAGGGCAGGGGGCTTCACGAACAGTACTTC
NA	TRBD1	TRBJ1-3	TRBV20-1	CSARIGTVSGNTIYF	TGCAGTGCTAGGATCGGGACAGTCTCTGGAAACACCATATATTTT
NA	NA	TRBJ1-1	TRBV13	CASNSGATNTEALF	TGTGCCAGCAACTCAGGGGCAACGAACACTGAAGCTCTCTTT
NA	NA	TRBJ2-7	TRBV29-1	CSIDDQGSYEEYF	TGCAGCATTGATGACCAGGGCTCCTACGAGGAGTACTTC
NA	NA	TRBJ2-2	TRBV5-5	CAGSLEPAASTGELFF	TGTGCCGGCAGCTTGGAGCCAGCGGCGAGCACCGGGGAGCTGTTCTTT
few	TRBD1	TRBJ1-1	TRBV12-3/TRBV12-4	CASSNDRGSATNTEAFF	TGTGCCAGCAGCAACGACAGGGGAAGCGCGACTAACACTGAAGCTTTCTTT
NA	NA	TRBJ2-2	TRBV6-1	CASSEDSLVKRSGELFF	TGTGCCAGCAGTGAGGACAGCTTGGTCAAGAGGTCCGGGGAGCTGTTTTTT
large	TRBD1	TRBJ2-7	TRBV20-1	CSARPRDREYEQYF	TGCAGTGCTAGGCCCCGGGACAGGGAATACGAGCAGTACTTC
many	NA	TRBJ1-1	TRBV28	CASSLLGKPEAFF	TGTGCCAGCAGTTTACTCGGTAAGCCTGAAGCTTTCTTT
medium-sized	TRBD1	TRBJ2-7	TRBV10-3	CALGTGWEQYF	TGTGCCCTCGGGACAGGGTGGGAGCAGTACTTC
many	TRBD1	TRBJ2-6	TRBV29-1	CSVADRGAGANVLTF	TGCAGCGTAGCGGACAGGGGGGCCGGGGCCAACGTCCTGACTTTC
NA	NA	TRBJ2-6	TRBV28	CATSTPKSYGANVPTF	TGTGCCACCAGCACGCCTAAAAGCTATGGGGCCAACGTCCCGACTTTC
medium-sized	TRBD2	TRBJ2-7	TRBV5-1	CASSLVGTSGRAVYEQYF	TGCGCCAGCAGCTTGGTCGGGACTAGCGGGAGGGCTGTCTACGAGCAGTACTTC
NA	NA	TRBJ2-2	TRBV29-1	CSVEAGNTGELFF	TGCAGCGTTGAGGCCGGGAACACCGGGGAGCTGTTTTTT
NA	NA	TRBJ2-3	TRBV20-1	CSARDNMADTQYF	TGCAGTGCCCGGGACAATATGGCAGATACGCAGTATTTT
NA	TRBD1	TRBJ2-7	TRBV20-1	CSARGSGTDYYEQYF	TGCAGTGCTAGAGGGTCCGGGACAGATTACTACGAGCAGTACTTC
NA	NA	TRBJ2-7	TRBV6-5	CASSYSEGWSEKYF	TGTGCCAGCAGTTACTCCGAGGGCTGGTCCGAGAAGTACTTC
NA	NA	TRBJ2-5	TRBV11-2	CASSPATGQETQYF	TGTGCCAGCAGCCCCGCGACAGGACAAGAGACCCAGTACTTC
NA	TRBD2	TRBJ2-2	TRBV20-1	CGAQEEAGVESGELFF	TGCGGAGCTCAGGAAGAGGCGGGAGTAGAATCCGGGGAGCTGTTTTTT
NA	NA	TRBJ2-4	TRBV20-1	CSAAGAKNIQYF	TGCAGTGCAGCAGGGGCCAAAAACATTCAGTACTTC
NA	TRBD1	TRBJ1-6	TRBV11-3	CASTEQGVRNSPLHF	TGTGCCAGCACCGAGCAGGGGGTTCGGAATTCACCCCTCCACTTT
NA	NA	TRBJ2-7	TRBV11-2	CASSLQRDLEQYF	TGTGCCAGCAGCTTACAACGGGACCTCGAGCAGTACTTC
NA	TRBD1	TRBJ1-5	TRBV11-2	CASSQGGGAQPQHF	TGTGCCAGCAGTCAGGGGGGGGGGGCCCAGCCCCAGCATTTT
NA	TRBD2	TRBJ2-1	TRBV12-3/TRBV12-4	CASSSGEGICDEQFF	TGTGCCAGCAGCTCCGGGGAGGGGATTTGTGATGAGCAGTTCTTC
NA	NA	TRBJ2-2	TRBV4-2	CASSQEKKVGGLLF	TGTGCCAGCAGCCAAGAGAAGAAGGTCGGGGGGCTGCTTTTT
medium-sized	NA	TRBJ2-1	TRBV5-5	CASSPTWDSSYNEQFF	TGTGCCAGCAGCCCCACATGGGACTCCTCCTACAATGAGCAGTTCTTC